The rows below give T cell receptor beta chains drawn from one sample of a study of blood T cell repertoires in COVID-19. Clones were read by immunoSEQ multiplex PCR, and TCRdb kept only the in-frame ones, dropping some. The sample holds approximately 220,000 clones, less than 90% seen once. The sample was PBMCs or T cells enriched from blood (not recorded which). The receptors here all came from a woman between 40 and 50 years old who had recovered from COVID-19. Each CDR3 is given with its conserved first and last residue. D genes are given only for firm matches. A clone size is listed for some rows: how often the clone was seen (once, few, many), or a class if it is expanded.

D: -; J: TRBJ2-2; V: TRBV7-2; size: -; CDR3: CASSLDFSAGELFF; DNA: TGTGCCAGCAGCTTAGATTTTAGTGCCGGGGAGCTGTTTTTT
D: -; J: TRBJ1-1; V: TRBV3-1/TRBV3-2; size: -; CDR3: CASSEGNTEAFF; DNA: TGTGCCAGCAGTGAGGGGAACACTGAAGCTTTCTTT
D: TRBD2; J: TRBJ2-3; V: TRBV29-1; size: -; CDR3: CSVEHSGRAPDTQYF; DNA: TGCAGCGTAGAACACAGCGGGAGGGCCCCAGATACGCAGTATTTT
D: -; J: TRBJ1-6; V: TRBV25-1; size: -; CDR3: CATRRAPDNSPLHF; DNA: TGTGCCACCAGACGTGCACCAGATAATTCACCCCTCCACTTT
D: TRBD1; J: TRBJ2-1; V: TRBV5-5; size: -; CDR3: CASSRQGDEQFF; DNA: TGTGCCAGCAGTCGACAGGGCGATGAGCAGTTCTTC
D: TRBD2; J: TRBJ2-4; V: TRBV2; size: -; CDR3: CASVAGTSGNIQYF; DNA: TGTGCCAGCGTAGCCGGGACTAGCGGGAACATTCAGTACTTC
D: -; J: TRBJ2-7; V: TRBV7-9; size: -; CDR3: CASSLAFWHPSGYEQYF; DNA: TGTGCCAGCAGCTTAGCTTTTTGGCACCCCTCGGGATACGAGCAGTACTTC
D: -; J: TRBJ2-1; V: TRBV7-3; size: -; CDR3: CASSLLEGNEQFF; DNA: TGTGCCAGCAGCTTGTTGGAGGGCAATGAGCAGTTCTTC
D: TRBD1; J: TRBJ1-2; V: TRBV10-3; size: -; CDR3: CAISEGPQGGVYGYTF; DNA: TGTGCCATCAGTGAGGGGCCACAGGGGGGCGTCTATGGCTACACCTTC
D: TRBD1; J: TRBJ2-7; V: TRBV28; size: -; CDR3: CASSSGQGIFEQYF; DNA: TGTGCCAGCAGTTCCGGACAGGGGATTTTCGAGCAGTACTTC
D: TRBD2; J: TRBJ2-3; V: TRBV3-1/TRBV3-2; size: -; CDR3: CASSISGSAGTDTQYF; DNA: TGTGCCAGCAGCATAAGCGGGAGTGCCGGCACAGATACGCAGTATTTT
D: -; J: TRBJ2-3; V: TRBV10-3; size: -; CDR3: CAISELQSGDTQYF; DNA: TGTGCCATCAGTGAGTTACAGAGTGGGGATACGCAGTATTTT
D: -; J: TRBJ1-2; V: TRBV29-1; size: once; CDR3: CSVEGSYGYTF; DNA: TGCAGCGTTGAAGGCAGCTATGGCTACACCTTC
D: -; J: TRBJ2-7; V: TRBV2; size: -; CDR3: CASSERESQEQYF; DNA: TGTGCCAGCAGTGAACGGGAGAGCCAAGAGCAGTACTTC
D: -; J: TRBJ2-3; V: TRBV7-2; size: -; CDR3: CASSSGQLGDTQYF; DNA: TGTGCCAGCAGCTCAGGACAGCTCGGAGATACGCAGTATTTT
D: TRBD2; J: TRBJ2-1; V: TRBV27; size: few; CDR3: CASSRTSSNEQFF; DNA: TGTGCCAGCAGTAGGACTAGCAGTAATGAGCAGTTCTTC